This T cell receptor (beta chain) was identified in a study of blood T cell repertoires in COVID-19. Study background: Spain, Italy and the United States supplied samples that represented acute and convalescent COVID-19.

Per the original methods: Quantification of nucleated cells was approximated via reference gene primer amplification. Assay: immunoSEQ multiplex PCR; the TCRdb copy retains only in-frame clones and omits some. V and J calls and clone size are those listed in that table; D and trimming were worked out from the DNA. The data contain about 170,000 clones, 70% to 90% of them singletons. Trimming left V 4 bases short and J 0 bases short, with 18 bases between. From germline, CDR1 is MGHRA and CDR2 YSYEKL. This CDR3 comprises 18 residues. This clone was found once. Sample: peripheral blood. The clonotype originates from a woman of 80 years or more in a cohort sampled during active or convalescent COVID-19. The chain carries TRBV4-1 and TRBJ2-2; D possibly corresponds to TRBD1 (6 bases). CDR3 sequence reads: CASSLPSQRDTNTGELFF. In nucleotides, the CDR3 is TGCGCCAGCAGCCTCCCATCCCAAAGGGACACGAACACCGGGGAGCTGTTTTTT.